These 3 T cell receptor beta chains share one sample of origin, sequenced in a study of blood T cell repertoires in COVID-19. The repertoire was sequenced with immunoSEQ multiplex PCR; TCRdb's copy has only in-frame clones and lacks some. Of hundreds of thousands of clones listed, over 70% are singletons. The sample taken for sequencing was peripheral blood. All receptors come from a human donor in a cohort sampled during active COVID-19.

The J gene is TRBJ1-2, the V gene TRBV7-8, with 9 nucleotides matching TRBD1. V was clipped by 3 bases and J by 0 bases; unmatched bases: 8. Germline loops: CDR1 SGHVS, CDR2 FQNEAQ. CDR3 length: 17 residues. The CDR3 DNA follows: TGTGCCAGCAGCTTGGGGACAGGGAGATTCACTAACTATGGCTACACCTTC. It encodes CASSLGTGRFTNYGYTF.

The chain carries TRBV18 and TRBJ2-3; D remains unclear. Per germline, CDR1 KGHSH and CDR2 LQKENI. The CDR3 covers 16 residues. V was trimmed by 3 bases and J by 1 base, leaving 14 bases between them. CDR3 coding DNA: TGTGCCAGCTCACCCCTCCCAAGCGCCCGCACAGATACGCAGTATTTT. It encodes CASSPLPSARTDTQYF.

The V and J genes are TRBV28 and TRBJ2-7; 8 bases agree with TRBD1. The germline gives CDR1 MDHEN, CDR2 SYDVKM. The CDR3 has 14 residues. The trim removed 4 bases at V and 6 bases at J, leaving 8 bases unmatched. The CDR3 nucleotides read TGTGCCAGCAGTTCCCGGGACAGGCGGGGCGAGCAGTACTTC. This encodes CASSSRDRRGEQYF.